This is a list of T cell receptor beta chains from one sample in a study of OX40 agonist ivuxolimab in advanced cancers. Assay: immunoSEQ multiplex PCR; the TCRdb copy retains only in-frame clones and omits some. Of about 61,000 clones detected, around 93% appear once; the ten largest clones hold more than 20%. This specimen was CD4+ or CD8+ T cells sorted from blood, taken in a trial of the OX40 agonist ivuxolimab. These receptors came from an adult with an advanced solid tumor such as melanoma, head and neck, liver or kidney cancer. The CDR3 runs from the conserved cysteine through the conserved F or W. A D gene is named only where the DNA matches it firmly. Size is stated for part of the rows, as once, few or many counts, or as a class when the clone is expanded.

length	size	V	J	D	DNA	CDR3
19	.	TRBV13	TRBJ2-1	TRBD2	TGTGCCACCGAAGTTGGACTAGCGGGAGGGCAGAGCTCCTACAATGAGCAGTTCTTC	CATEVGLAGGQSSYNEQFF
15	.	TRBV9	TRBJ2-2	TRBD1	TGTGCCAGCAGCGTAGTCGACAGGGCGCCCGGGGAGCTGTTTTTT	CASSVVDRAPGELFF
14	.	TRBV2	TRBJ1-1	TRBD1	TGTGCCAGCAGCCGACAGGGAACGGTCACTGAAGCTTTCTTT	CASSRQGTVTEAFF
16	.	TRBV4-2	TRBJ2-6	.	TGTGCCAGCAGCCAAGATTTGGGATCTGGGGCCAACGTCCTGACTTTC	CASSQDLGSGANVLTF
13	.	TRBV25-1	TRBJ2-5	.	TGTGCCACCATCGGGGACATACAAGAGACCCAGTACTTC	CATIGDIQETQYF
14	.	TRBV9	TRBJ1-3	.	TGTGCCAGCAGCGGTCGGCGAGCCGGAAACACCATATATTTT	CASSGRRAGNTIYF
11	.	TRBV7-9	TRBJ2-2	.	TGTGCCAGCAGCCCCCCCGGGGAGCTGTTTTTT	CASSPPGELFF
15	.	TRBV5-1	TRBJ2-1	.	TGCGCCAGCAGCTTAGGCCAGAGAAGTATCAATGAGCAGTTCTTC	CASSLGQRSINEQFF
15	once	TRBV28	TRBJ2-2	TRBD2	TGTGCCAGCAGTTTGCGGGGGGGCGGCACCGGGGAGCTGTTTTTT	CASSLRGGGTGELFF
16	.	TRBV4-1	TRBJ1-2	.	TGCGCCAGCAGCCAAGACGTCTCCGGGGAGCACTATGGCTACACCTTC	CASSQDVSGEHYGYTF
16	once	TRBV4-1	TRBJ1-1	.	TGCGCCAGCAGCCCTCGTTTGACAGATATGAACACTGAAGCTTTCTTT	CASSPRLTDMNTEAFF
13	.	TRBV5-1	TRBJ1-2	TRBD1	TGCGCCAGCAGCTTGGGGACAGGCGCTGGCTACACCTTC	CASSLGTGAGYTF
13	.	TRBV28	TRBJ2-3	TRBD2	TGTGCCAGCAGGGGACTAGCCACAGATACGCAGTATTTT	CASRGLATDTQYF
15	.	TRBV11-3	TRBJ2-2	.	TGTGCCAGCAGCTCTTACACAGAGAACACCGGGGAGCTGTTTTTT	CASSSYTENTGELFF
14	.	TRBV5-1	TRBJ2-7	TRBD1	TGCGCCAGCAACCCGGGACAGGGGGACTACGAGCAGTACTTC	CASNPGQGDYEQYF
16	.	TRBV7-9	TRBJ2-2	.	TGTGCCAGCAGCTCACTGGGGACGGCATACACCGGGGAGCTGTTTTTT	CASSSLGTAYTGELFF
16	.	TRBV5-4	TRBJ2-3	TRBD2	TGTGCCAGCAGCTTGATGATAGCGGGAGTTGGAGATACGCAGTATTTT	CASSLMIAGVGDTQYF
13	.	TRBV4-1	TRBJ2-1	.	TGCGCCAGCAGCCTTGACGGCTACAATGAGCAGTTCTTC	CASSLDGYNEQFF
17	.	TRBV6-4	TRBJ2-2	.	TGTGCCAGCAGTGACCTTTGGACAGAGGGCAGCACCGGGGAGCTGTTTTTT	CASSDLWTEGSTGELFF
12	.	TRBV4-1	TRBJ1-4	.	TGCGCCAGCAGCCAGGGAAGTTGGAAACTGTTTTTT	CASSQGSWKLFF
14	.	TRBV6-5	TRBJ1-1	TRBD1	TGTGCCAGCAGTTACTCGACAGGGGGCGATGAAGCTTTCTTT	CASSYSTGGDEAFF
16	.	TRBV6-6	TRBJ2-2	TRBD2	TGTGCCAGCAGTTATATAGCGGGGGGGAACACCGGGGAGCTGTTTTTT	CASSYIAGGNTGELFF
13	.	TRBV9	TRBJ1-4	TRBD1	TGTGCCAGCAGCGTAACAGGGACAGGAAAACTGTTTTTT	CASSVTGTGKLFF
17	.	TRBV27	TRBJ2-4	TRBD2	TGTGCCAGCAGTCCCGGACTAGCGCGCTGGGACGGGAACATTCAGTACTTC	CASSPGLARWDGNIQYF
15	.	TRBV28	TRBJ1-1	.	TGTGCCAGCAGCATCCGGACGGGAAGGAACACTGAAGCTTTCTTT	CASSIRTGRNTEAFF
15	.	TRBV28	TRBJ2-5	.	TGTGCCAGCAGTCCCCCCCGCGAGGGGCAAGAGACCCAGTACTTC	CASSPPREGQETQYF
12	.	TRBV6-1	TRBJ1-5	.	TGTGCCAGCAGTGGAGGTTATCAGCCCCAGCATTTT	CASSGGYQPQHF
15	.	TRBV27	TRBJ2-1	TRBD2	TGTGCCAGCAGCCCCCTAGCGGCCTCCGGTGGCGTGCAGTTCTTC	CASSPLAASGGVQFF
11	few	TRBV5-1	TRBJ2-5	.	TGCGCCAGCCACAATTGGGGGACCCAGTACTTC	CASHNWGTQYF
14	.	TRBV16	TRBJ1-5	TRBD1	TGTGCCAGCAGGAGGACAGGGGGAAATCAGCCCCAGCATTTT	CASRRTGGNQPQHF
11	.	TRBV5-1	TRBJ2-7	.	TGCGCCAGCAGCTTGTTCTACGAGCAGTACTTC	CASSLFYEQYF
13	.	TRBV29-1	TRBJ1-2	.	TGCAGCTACACAGGGCCCGAACACTATGGCTACACCTTC	CSYTGPEHYGYTF
11	.	TRBV20-1	TRBJ1-1	.	TGCAGTGCTTGCAACGAGATTGAAGCTTTCTTT	CSACNEIEAFF
13	once	TRBV6-5	TRBJ2-3	.	TGTGCCAGCAGTTACTTAGGGTCAGATACGCAGTATTTT	CASSYLGSDTQYF
16	.	TRBV11-2	TRBJ2-4	.	TGTGCCAGCAGCTTAACTTTAAGTGCAGAATTGGACATTCAGTACTTC	CASSLTLSAELDIQYF
14	.	TRBV7-9	TRBJ2-3	.	TGTGCCAGCCCCGGGGCGGGGTCCTCAGATACGCAGTATTTT	CASPGAGSSDTQYF
16	.	TRBV5-6	TRBJ2-3	TRBD1	TGTGCCAGCAGCTTGTTATACAGAGACAGGGGAGATACGCAGTATTTT	CASSLLYRDRGDTQYF